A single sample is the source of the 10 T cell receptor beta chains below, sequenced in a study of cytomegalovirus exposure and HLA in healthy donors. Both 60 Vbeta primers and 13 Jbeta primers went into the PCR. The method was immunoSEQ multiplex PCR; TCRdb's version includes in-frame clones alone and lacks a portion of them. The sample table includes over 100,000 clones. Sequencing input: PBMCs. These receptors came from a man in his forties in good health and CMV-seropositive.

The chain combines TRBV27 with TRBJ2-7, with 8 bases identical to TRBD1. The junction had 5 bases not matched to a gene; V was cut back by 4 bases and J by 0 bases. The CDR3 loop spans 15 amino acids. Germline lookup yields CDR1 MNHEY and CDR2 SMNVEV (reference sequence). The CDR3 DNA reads TGTGCCAGCAGTTCAGACAGGGGCCCCTCCTACGAGCAGTACTTC. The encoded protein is CASSSDRGPSYEQYF.

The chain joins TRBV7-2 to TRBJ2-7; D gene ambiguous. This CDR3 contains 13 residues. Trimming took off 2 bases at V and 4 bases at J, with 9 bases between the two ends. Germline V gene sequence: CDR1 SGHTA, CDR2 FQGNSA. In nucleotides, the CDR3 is TGTGCCAGCAGCTTACTATCTCTATACGAGCAGTACTTC. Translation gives CASSLLSLYEQYF. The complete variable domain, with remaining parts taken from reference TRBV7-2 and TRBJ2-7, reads GAGVSQSPSNKVTEKGKDVELRCDPISGHTALYWYRQSLGQGLEFLIYFQGNSAPDKSGLPSDRFSAERTGGSVSTLTIQRTQQEDSAVYLCASSLLSLYEQYFGPGTRLTVT.

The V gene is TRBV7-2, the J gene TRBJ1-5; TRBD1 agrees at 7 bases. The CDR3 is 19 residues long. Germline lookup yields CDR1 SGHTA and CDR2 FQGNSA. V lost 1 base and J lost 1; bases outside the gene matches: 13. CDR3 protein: CASSLGTWVSRGSNQPQHF. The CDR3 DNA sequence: TGTGCCAGCAGCTTAGGAACGTGGGTGTCCAGGGGGAGCAATCAGCCCCAGCATTTT.

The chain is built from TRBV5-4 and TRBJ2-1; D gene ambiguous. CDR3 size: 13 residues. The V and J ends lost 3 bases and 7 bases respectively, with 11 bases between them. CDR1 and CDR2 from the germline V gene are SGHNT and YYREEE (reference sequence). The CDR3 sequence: CASSSNKENEQFF. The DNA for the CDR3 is TGTGCCAGCAGCTCCAACAAGGAGAATGAGCAGTTCTTC.

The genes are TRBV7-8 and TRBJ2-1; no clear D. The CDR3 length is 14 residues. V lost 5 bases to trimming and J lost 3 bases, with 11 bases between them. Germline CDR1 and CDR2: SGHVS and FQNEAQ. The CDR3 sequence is CASSPRRGYNEQFF. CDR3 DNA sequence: TGTGCCAGCAGCCCGAGGCGCGGCTACAATGAGCAGTTCTTC.

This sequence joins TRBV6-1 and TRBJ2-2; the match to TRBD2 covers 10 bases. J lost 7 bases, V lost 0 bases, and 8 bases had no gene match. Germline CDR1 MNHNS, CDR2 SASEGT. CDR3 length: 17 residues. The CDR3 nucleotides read TGTGCCAGCAGTGAAGCACTCCTAGCGGGGGTTGGCGGGGAGCTGTTTTTT. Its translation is CASSEALLAGVGGELFF.

CDR3 coding DNA: TGTGCCAGCAGCGTAGCAGGCTTTGGAAACACCATATATTTT. Protein: CASSVAGFGNTIYF. V usage is TRBV9 and J usage is TRBJ1-3; D is unresolved. Between the trimmed V and J ends, which lost 0 bases and 3 bases, there was a span of 7 bases. Germline CDR1 and CDR2: SGDLS and YYNGEE. This CDR3 region has 14 residues.

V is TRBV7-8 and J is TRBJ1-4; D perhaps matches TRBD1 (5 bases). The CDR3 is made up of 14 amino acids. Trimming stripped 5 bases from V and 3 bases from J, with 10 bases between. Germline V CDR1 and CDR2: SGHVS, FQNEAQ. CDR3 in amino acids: CASSRGRANEKLFF. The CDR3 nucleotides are TGTGCCAGCAGCCGTGGCAGGGCTAATGAAAAACTGTTTTTT.

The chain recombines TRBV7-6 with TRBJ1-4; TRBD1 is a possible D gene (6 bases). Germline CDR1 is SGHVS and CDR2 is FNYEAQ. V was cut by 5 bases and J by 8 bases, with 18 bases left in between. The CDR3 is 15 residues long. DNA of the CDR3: TGTGCCAGCAGCCTCACAGGGCCCGCAGTCGAAAAACTGTTTTTT. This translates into CASSLTGPAVEKLFF.

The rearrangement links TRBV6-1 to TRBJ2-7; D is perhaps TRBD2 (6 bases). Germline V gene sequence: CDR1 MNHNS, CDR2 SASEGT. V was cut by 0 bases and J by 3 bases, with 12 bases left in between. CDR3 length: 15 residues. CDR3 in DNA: TGTGCCAGCAGTGAAGCTGGTGGGGGAGGCTACGAGCAGTACTTC. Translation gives CASSEAGGGGYEQYF.